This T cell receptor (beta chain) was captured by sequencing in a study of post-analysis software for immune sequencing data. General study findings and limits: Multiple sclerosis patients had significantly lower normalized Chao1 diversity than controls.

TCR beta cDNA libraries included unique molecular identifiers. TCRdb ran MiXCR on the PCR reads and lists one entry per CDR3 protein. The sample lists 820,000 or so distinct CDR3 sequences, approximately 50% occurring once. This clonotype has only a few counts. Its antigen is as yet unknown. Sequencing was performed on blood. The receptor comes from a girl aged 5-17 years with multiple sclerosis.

CDR3 nucleotides: TGTGCCAGCAGTTACAGGGTCTCCTCCTACAATGAGCAGTTCTTC. It yields the protein CASSYRVSSYNEQFF. This sequence joins TRBV6-6 and TRBJ2-1; no firm D call. The CDR3 extends over 15 amino acids. The V and J ends lost 2 bases and 0 bases respectively, with 8 bases between them. Germline CDR1 is MNHNY and CDR2 is SVGAGI (reference sequence).